This T cell receptor beta chain was retrieved from a study of T cell responses to AZD1222 COVID-19 vaccine. The repertoire was sequenced with immunoSEQ multiplex PCR; TCRdb's copy has only in-frame clones and lacks some. Altogether some 180,000 clones are present, around 90% being singletons, with the ten largest covering under 8%. This CDR3 has 16 residues. V lost 2 bases and J lost 8, with 18 bases in between. From germline, CDR1 is SGHAT and CDR2 FQNNGV. This clone was seen just once. This receptor was taken from an adult in good health. Sequencing used peripheral blood, obtained on day 0 of AZD1222 vaccination. The chain links TRBV11-2 to TRBJ1-4; possibly TRBD1 for D (5 bases). CDR3 sequence reads: CASSLFKAGMKEKLFF. Written as DNA, the CDR3 is TGTGCCAGCAGCTTATTCAAGGCAGGGATGAAGGAAAAACTGTTTTTT.